This T cell receptor beta chain derives from a study of blood T cell repertoires in COVID-19 (dated by TCRdb to 2018 to 2020). For context, the study as a whole: Samples covering the acute and convalescent phases of COVID-19 were provided by collaborators in the United States, Italy and Spain. The prospective study material was composed of cDNA or gDNA derived from T cells, B-cell-depleted T cells, or PBMCs. Deeply sampled blood TCRbeta repertoires from subjects exposed to, actively infected with, or recovered from COVID-19 were included in the dataset. Samples were obtained from the ongoing ImmuneRACE study (first 160 participants) and from 950 to 1,500 subjects provided by 6 global collaborators. The repertoires were released in a freely available public database meant as a resource for research on the immune response to SARS-CoV-2. Where available, HLA class I and class II types were obtained from metadata supplied by the sample provider rather than from assay-based typing. A de-identified subject ID, COVID-19 status, age in years and sex were almost always included in the sample metadata. Study-level results and caveats: How much clinical and demographic metadata was included differed by source and by participant, and the metadata was provided uncurated.

As for this clone: No cognate antigen has been identified for it. Base qualities are not at hand, and no much larger clone is one base apart.

Participants in the prospective study were aged about 18 to 95 years, lived in about two dozen United States geographic areas, and enrolled through a virtual design. Cohort assignment in the prospective study relied on participant-reported clinical history from a screening survey and a study questionnaire. Recovered participants in ImmuneRACE Cohort 3 were defined as having two consecutive negative NP/OP PCR tests, clearance from a healthcare professional, or resolution of symptoms. In the prospective study, whole blood, serum and a nasopharyngeal or oropharyngeal swab were collected from each participant by mobile phlebotomists. Additional blood draws and questionnaires over an approximately 2-month period could optionally be provided by prospective study participants. Prospective study blood samples were shipped either frozen or at room temperature before DNA extraction. TCRbeta CDR3 regions were amplified from genomic DNA by means of the immunoSEQ Assay, a bias-controlled multiplex PCR. The original methods were these. The number of nucleated cells in each sample was estimated from the amplification of reference gene primers within the assay. To quantify the absolute abundance of each unique TCRbeta CDR3 rearrangement, sequence reads were collapsed and filtered. Productive Simpson clonality was computed per sample as the square root of Simpson's diversity index over productive rearrangements. TCRdb re-hosts the immuneACCESS table, in-frame sequences only. Its copies lack some clones; in the studies checked, an unresolved V gene accounts for under half of them, and the cause for the rest is not known. V and J calls and clone size are as listed in that table; D and trimming were resolved from the DNA. The sample has a few hundred thousand clones on record, over 75% of them singletons. Around 1.1% of the sample lies in the top ten.

The CDR3 runs 16 amino acids, cysteine and phenylalanine included. Of the read, only the CDR3 DNA is kept; its 48 bases are in frame from base 1. V sheds 4 bases and J sheds 0 bases, leaving 16 bases between their ends. Looking up the germline V gene yields CDR1 SGHRS and CDR2 YFSETQ. The clonotype originates from a man aged 30 to 45 who had recovered from COVID-19. The chain uses TRBV5-1 and TRBJ1-1; TRBD1 could be the D gene, as 5 bases match. The sample comprised PBMCs or T cells enriched from blood (not recorded which). The nucleotides are TGCGCCAGCAGCCTATCGGACACATCAATGAACACTGAAGCTTTCTTT. Its product reads: CASSLSDTSMNTEAFF.